The present entry profiles one T cell receptor beta chain with its context. A clone one base away is much larger, so this may be a read error. Germline V gene lookup returns CDR1 SGHTA and CDR2 FQGNSA. The CDR3 spans 14 residues. The source material, RNA transcripts, was used to amplify TCR beta CDR3 regions. A first-round RT-PCR of the TCR CDR3 used the HTBI primer set. Using its own MiXCR run on the multiplex PCR reads, TCRdb lists one record per CDR3 protein. The sample consists of 650,000 to 750,000 distinct CDR3 sequences, 12% to 15% of them appearing once. The sample comes from a study of T cells in Graves' hyperthyroidism and ophthalmopathy.

The V call is TRBV7-2, the J call TRBJ2-1; 9 nucleotides match TRBD1. The sample comprised blood. The receptor was isolated from a woman aged 18-29 years with Graves' hyperthyroidism. The CDR3 sequence is CASGLTGGYGEQFF. The CDR3 nucleotides read TGTGCCAGCGGCTTAACAGGGGGCTACGGTGAGCAGTTCTTC. Looking up the rest from reference TRBV7-2 and TRBJ2-1 gives the full variable domain: GAGVSQSPSNKVTEKGKDVELRCDPISGHTALYWYRQSLGQGLEFLIYFQGNSAPDKSGLPSDRFSAERTGGSVSTLTIQRTQQEDSAVYLCASGLTGGYGEQFFGPGTRLTVL.